This T cell receptor (beta chain) is drawn from a study of radiotherapy plus CTLA-4 blockade in lung cancer. Findings of the study overall: Tumor-origin TCR clones grew in blood after radiotherapy plus ipilimumab.

TCRdb's copy holds only in-frame clones and misses some; the assay was immunoSEQ multiplex PCR. Among tens of thousands of clones, over 65% were seen once, and the ten largest hold 3.5% to 4%. The trim removed 6 bases at V and 6 bases at J, leaving 6 bases unmatched. Germline CDR1 and CDR2: MRHNA and SNTAGT. This CDR3 is built from 14 residues. With regard to this clone: Antigen specificity is unknown.

The starting material was peripheral blood, obtained from a patient treated with radiotherapy plus ipilimumab. The origin of this receptor is a human donor with non-small cell lung cancer who had a partial response to radiotherapy plus ipilimumab. The chain combines TRBV6-4 with TRBJ2-2, with 8 nucleotides matching TRBD2. CDR3: CASRRRGDAGELFF. The DNA for the CDR3 is TGTGCCAGCAGAAGGCGGGGGGACGCCGGGGAGCTGTTTTTT.